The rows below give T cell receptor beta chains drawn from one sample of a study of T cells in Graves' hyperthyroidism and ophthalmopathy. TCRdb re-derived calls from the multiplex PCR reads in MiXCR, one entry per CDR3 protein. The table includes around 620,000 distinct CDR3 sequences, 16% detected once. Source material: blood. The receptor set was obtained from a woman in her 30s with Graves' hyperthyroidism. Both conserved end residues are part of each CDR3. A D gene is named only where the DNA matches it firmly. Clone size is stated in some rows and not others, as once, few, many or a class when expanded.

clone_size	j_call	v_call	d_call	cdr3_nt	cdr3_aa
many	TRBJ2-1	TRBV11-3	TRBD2	TGTGCCAGCAGCCGAGCGGGAGTGGGGCGGCGGGAGCAGTTCTTC	CASSRAGVGRREQFF
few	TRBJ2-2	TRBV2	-	TGTGCCAGCAAGCTCTCTATGGGCGGGGAGCTGTTTTTT	CASKLSMGGELFF
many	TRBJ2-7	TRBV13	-	TGTGCCAGCAGCTTTCAGCGCTACGAGCAGTACTTC	CASSFQRYEQYF
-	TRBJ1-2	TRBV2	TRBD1	TGTGCCAGCAGTGAAGCCAACAGAGGACAGGGGTCTGGCTACACCTTC	CASSEANRGQGSGYTF
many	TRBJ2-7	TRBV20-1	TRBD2	TGCAGTGCTAACCGGGACTACTACGAGCAGTACTTC	CSANRDYYEQYF
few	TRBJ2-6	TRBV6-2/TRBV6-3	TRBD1	TGTGCCAGCAGTCGGGACAGGGCCGCCTCTGGGGCCAACGTCCTGACTTTC	CASSRDRAASGANVLTF
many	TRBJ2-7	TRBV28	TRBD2	TGTGCCAGCAGTTTACGAGGCGGGAGTTTCCAGATCGAGCAGTACTTC	CASSLRGGSFQIEQYF
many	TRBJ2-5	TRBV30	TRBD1	TGTGCCTGGAGACTGACAGGGGGGGGTGCGGAGACCCAGTACTTC	CAWRLTGGGAETQYF
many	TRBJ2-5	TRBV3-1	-	TGTGCCAGCAGCCCAACGGGAGTTCAAGAGACCCAGTACTTC	CASSPTGVQETQYF
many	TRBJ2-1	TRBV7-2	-	TGTGCCAGCAGCTTTCCAGGTACGACGTACAATGAGCAGTTCTTC	CASSFPGTTYNEQFF
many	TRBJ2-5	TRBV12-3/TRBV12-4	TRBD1	TGTGCCAGCAGTTTCCGGACAGGAGCCTACGTAGAGACCCAGTACTTC	CASSFRTGAYVETQYF
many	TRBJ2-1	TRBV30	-	TGTGCCTGGAGTAAGACGGCGGTATCCTACAATGAGCAGTTCTTC	CAWSKTAVSYNEQFF
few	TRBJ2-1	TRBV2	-	TGTGCCAGCAGCGAGACTAGGGGACAAACGCACAATGAGCAGTTCTTC	CASSETRGQTHNEQFF
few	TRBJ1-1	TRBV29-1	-	TGCAGCGTTGAGCTGGGGGGGAACACTGAAGCTTTCTTT	CSVELGGNTEAFF
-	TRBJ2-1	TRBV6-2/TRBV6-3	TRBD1	TGTGCCAGTCACCGTCCGGGACAGGGGAGTAGTGAGCAGTTCTTC	CASHRPGQGSSEQFF
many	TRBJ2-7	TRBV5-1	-	TGCGCCAGCAGCTTGGAAGGTAGCGGCTCCTACGAGCAGTACTTC	CASSLEGSGSYEQYF
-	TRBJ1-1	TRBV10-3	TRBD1	TGTGCCATCAGCGCCGGGACAGGGAACACTGAAGCTTTCTTT	CAISAGTGNTEAFF
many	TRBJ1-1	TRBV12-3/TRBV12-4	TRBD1	TGTGCCAGCAGTCGGACAGGGGTGTGGGACACTGAAGCTTTCTTT	CASSRTGVWDTEAFF
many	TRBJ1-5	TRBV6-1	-	TGTGCCAGCTGCCCGTGGGGGGTAAGCAATCAGCCCCAGCATTTT	CASCPWGVSNQPQHF
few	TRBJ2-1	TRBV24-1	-	TGTGCCACCAGTGATGCCGTCGGACAGATCAATGAGCAGTTCTTC	CATSDAVGQINEQFF
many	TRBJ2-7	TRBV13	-	TGTGCCAGCAGCTTAACCGACACGTCCTACGAGCAGTACTTC	CASSLTDTSYEQYF
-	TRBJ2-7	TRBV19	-	TGTGCCAGTAGTGCAATCGGGACGTATAATCTCGGGTGGGAGCAGTACTTC	CASSAIGTYNLGWEQYF
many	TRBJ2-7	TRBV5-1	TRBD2	TGCGCCAGCAGCTCAAGTAGCGGGAGTATAGGCTACGAGCAGTACTTC	CASSSSSGSIGYEQYF
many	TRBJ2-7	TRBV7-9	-	TGTGCCAGCAGCCTAAGGGGGGCCGAGCAGTACTTC	CASSLRGAEQYF
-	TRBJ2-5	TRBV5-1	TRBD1	TGCGCCAGCAGCTTAGGGACAGGGAGGGAGACCCAGTACTTC	CASSLGTGRETQYF
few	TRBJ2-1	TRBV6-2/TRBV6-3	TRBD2	TGTGCCAGCACAGGACTAGCGGGAGTAGGAGAGCAGTTCTTC	CASTGLAGVGEQFF